The 4 T cell receptor beta chains below come from one sample, sequenced in a study of vaccination and CD4 T cells after COVID-19. No cognate antigen is known for these TCRs. Cultured CD4+ T cell DNA underwent sequencing with the Oncomine TCR Beta short-read assay. TCRdb fed the PCR reads into MiXCR, producing one record per CDR3 protein. The sample has about 13,000 distinct CDR3 sequences, about four fifths seen once; the top ten hold more than 25%. The sample's treatment: approximately 9-day PBMC culture with coronavirus spike peptide pools or control peptides (ViraFEST assay). Sequenced input: CD4+ T cells from blood, cultured in vitro. Receptor source: a human donor who had recovered from COVID-19.

A few counts support this clonotype. The chain has TRBV28 and TRBJ1-5; D is unclear. V was shortened by 4 bases and J by 3 bases, with 4 bases between the two germline ends. In germline, CDR1 is MDHEN, CDR2 SYDVKM. The CDR3 spans 12 residues. The chain's CDR3 is CASSSNNQPQHF. The CDR3, as DNA: TGTGCCAGCAGTTCCAACAATCAGCCCCAGCATTTT.

The rearrangement uses TRBV7-8 and TRBJ2-2; TRBD1 matches at 11 bases. Losses at the gene ends were 1 base for V and 6 bases for J; bases not matched to a gene: 7. The CDR3 is 17 residues long. In germline, CDR1 is SGHVS, CDR2 FQNEAQ. The CDR3 coding sequence is TGTGCCAGCAGCTTAGGGACAGGGGGCTCGATCGCCGGGGAGCTGTTTTTT. Translated: CASSLGTGGSIAGELFF.

The rearrangement uses TRBV7-2 and TRBJ1-2; D gene ambiguous. V was cut by 5 bases and J by 2 bases, with 12 bases left in between. The CDR3 loop spans 14 amino acids. Germline V gene lookup returns CDR1 SGHTA and CDR2 FQGNSA. As DNA, the CDR3 is TGTGCCAGCAGCCAGACGGCCTGGAACTATGGCTACACCTTC. It yields the protein CASSQTAWNYGYTF.

This sequence joins TRBV6-1 and TRBJ2-3; D is perhaps TRBD1 (6 bases). V was shortened by 5 bases and J by 5 bases, with 11 bases between the two germline ends. Germline loops: CDR1 MNHNS, CDR2 SASEGT. This CDR3 spans 13 amino acids. The CDR3 region is CASSLRGRDTQYF. In DNA form, the CDR3 reads TGTGCCAGCAGTCTAAGGGGGAGAGATACGCAGTATTTT.